Listed here are 23 T cell receptor beta chains from one sample, sequenced in a study of shared clonotypes between healthy human individuals. The method was immunoSEQ multiplex PCR; TCRdb's version includes in-frame clones alone and lacks a portion of them. Of some 2,000,000 clones in the sample, roughly 96% were seen once. Input material: naive CD4+ T cells sorted from blood. Stated subset: CD45RA+ positively selected. These receptor sequences come from a man aged 18 to 30 in good health.

The chain is built from TRBV28 and TRBJ2-5; 11 bases are shared with TRBD2. V trimming: 2 bases; J trimming: 5 bases; junction bases outside the gene matches: 7. The CDR3 loop spans 16 amino acids. Germline lookup yields CDR1 MDHEN and CDR2 SYDVKM. The CDR3 spells CASSLAASGGRETQYF. The CDR3 region has the DNA TGTGCCAGCAGTTTAGCGGCTAGCGGGGGGAGGGAGACCCAGTACTTC.

This chain joins TRBV7-2 and TRBJ2-1; D might be TRBD2 (5 bases). V was clipped by 3 bases and J by 5 bases, with 14 bases between them. The CDR3 totals 15 residues. CDR1 SGHTA and CDR2 FQGNSA come from the germline V gene. The CDR3 DNA sequence: TGTGCCAGCAGCTTCGGACTTTCAATACACAATGAGCAGTTCTTC. Amino acids: CASSFGLSIHNEQFF.

The V gene is TRBV4-3, the J gene TRBJ2-7, with D tentatively TRBD1 (7 bases). Germline-derived CDR1 and CDR2 are LGHNA and YSLEER. The CDR3 sequence is 13 residues long. V was trimmed by 5 bases and J by 4 bases, leaving 12 bases between them. The CDR3 spells CASSAAGGYEQYF. As DNA, the CDR3 is TGCGCCAGCAGCGCGGCAGGGGGGTACGAGCAGTACTTC.

This clone was picked up one time. The chain is built from TRBV27 and TRBJ2-3; D call uncertain. Trimming cost V 4 bases and J 1 base, with 6 bases left between them. Germline CDR1 reads MNHEY; CDR2 reads SMNVEV (reference sequence). This CDR3 is built from 13 residues. CDR3 in DNA: TGTGCCAGCAGTTGGGCAGGCACAGATACGCAGTATTTT. It encodes CASSWAGTDTQYF.

This clone was seen a single time. The junction departs from the called germline gene at one end, perhaps through a read error. The chain uses TRBV11-2 and TRBJ2-4; no definite D call. This CDR3 comprises 13 residues. Germline CDR1 and CDR2: SGHAT and FQNNGV. The CDR3 is CASSLDLGLGYDF. The DNA for the CDR3 is TGTGCCAGCAGCTTAGATCTCGGGCTAGGATATGACTTC. Drawing the rest from reference TRBV11-2 and TRBJ2-4, the complete variable domain is EAGVAQSPRYKIIEKRQSVAFWCNPISGHATLYWYQQILGQGPKLLIQFQNNGVVDDSQLPKDRFSAERLKGVDSTLKIQPAKLEDSAVYLCASSLDLGLGYDFGAGTRLSVL.

As concerns this clone: Other nucleotide sequences from this sample produce the same CDR3. The chain couples TRBV7-9 to TRBJ2-2; a possible D gene is TRBD1 (5 bases). Germline V lookup: CDR1 SEHNR, CDR2 FQNEAQ (reference sequence). V shed 2 bases and J shed 2 bases, with 9 bases lying between them. This CDR3 is 15 amino acids long. The CDR3 DNA sequence: TGTGCCAGCAGCTTACAAGGGGCAAACACCGGGGAGCTGTTTTTT. This translates into CASSLQGANTGELFF.

The gene calls are TRBV30 and TRBJ2-7; 10 bases line up with TRBD1. After removal of 1 base from V and 2 bases from J, the junction contained 5 bases not matched to a gene. The CDR3 contains 15 residues. CDR1 and CDR2 from the germline V gene are GTSNPN and SVGIG (reference sequence). The CDR3 here is CAWSAPGQGTYEQYF. The CDR3 DNA sequence: TGTGCCTGGAGTGCCCCGGGACAGGGGACCTACGAGCAGTACTTC.

The chain carries TRBV7-3 and TRBJ2-3, with unresolved D. With 5 bases removed from V and 2 bases from J, the gap between germline ends came to 17 bases. The CDR3 totals 16 residues. Per germline, CDR1 SGHTA and CDR2 FQGTGA. The chain's CDR3 is CASSPSGPIATDTQYF. CDR3 nucleotides: TGTGCCAGCAGCCCGTCCGGGCCGATTGCCACAGATACGCAGTATTTT.

This sequence joins TRBV5-1 and TRBJ2-3; D could derive from TRBD1 or TRBD2 (5 bases each). V shed 6 bases and J shed 6 bases, with 35 bases lying between them. Germline CDR1 reads SGHRS; CDR2 reads YFSETQ. The CDR3 has 20 residues. The CDR3 loop reads CASTFTPSITGTRVVDTQYF. The CDR3 DNA sequence: TGCGCCAGCACCTTCACTCCATCTATTACCGGGACGCGGGTTGTGGATACGCAGTATTTT. Looking up the rest from reference TRBV5-1 and TRBJ2-3 gives the full variable domain: KAGVTQTPRYLIKTRGQQVTLSCSPISGHRSVSWYQQTPGQGLQFLFEYFSETQRNKGNFPGRFSGRQFSNSRSEMNVSTLELGDSALYLCASTFTPSITGTRVVDTQYFGPGTRLTVL.

The V and J genes are TRBV27 and TRBJ1-5; D gene ambiguous. The CDR3 is made up of 15 amino acids. Germline values: CDR1 MNHEY, CDR2 SMNVEV (reference sequence). The V end lost 6 bases, the J end lost 8 bases, and 20 bases lay between the germline ends. The CDR3 reads CASRPSLENEKPQHF. CDR3 DNA: TGTGCCAGCAGACCCTCCCTCGAGAATGAGAAGCCCCAGCATTTT.

The chain employs TRBV5-4 and TRBJ2-5, with a possible D match to TRBD2 (5 bases). V shed 5 bases and J shed 4 bases, with 18 bases lying between them. CDR3 size: 15 residues. CDR1 SGHNT and CDR2 YYREEE come from the germline V gene (reference sequence). CDR3 amino acids: CASSLSRDGGETQYF. The CDR3 coding sequence is TGTGCCAGCAGTCTCTCGAGGGATGGCGGAGAGACCCAGTACTTC. The whole variable domain, remainder taken from reference TRBV5-4 and TRBJ2-5, is ETGVTQSPTHLIKTRGQQVTLRCSSQSGHNTVSWYQQALGQGPQFIFQYYREEENGRGNFPPRFSGLQFPNYSSELNVNALELDDSALYLCASSLSRDGGETQYFGPGTRLLVL.

The J gene is TRBJ2-2, the V gene TRBV5-1; weak D call: TRBD2 (6 bases). V lost 0 bases to trimming and J lost 5 bases, with 14 bases between them. The CDR3 has 16 residues. Looked up from germline, CDR1 is SGHRS and CDR2 is YFSETQ. For the CDR3, the DNA is TGCGCCAGCAGCTTGGAAGTGGGAGGCTCGACCGGGGAGCTGTTTTTT. It encodes CASSLEVGGSTGELFF.

The chain recombines TRBV29-1 with TRBJ2-1; 9 bases are shared with TRBD2. V shed 2 bases, J shed 0 bases, and the junction held 2 bases outside the gene matches. The CDR3 spans 15 residues. CDR1 SQVTM and CDR2 ANQGSEA come from the germline V gene. CDR3 in amino acids: CSVETSGFSYNEQFF. The CDR3 DNA is TGCAGCGTTGAAACTAGCGGGTTCTCCTACAATGAGCAGTTCTTC.

The V and J genes are TRBV28 and TRBJ2-7; a weak D match, TRBD1 (6 bases). V lost 6 bases, J lost 3 bases, and 15 bases lay in between. CDR3 length equals 14 residues. Germline loops: CDR1 MDHEN, CDR2 SYDVKM. The CDR3 protein is CASRRHARGYEQYF. Here the CDR3 DNA reads TGTGCCAGCAGAAGACACGCCAGGGGCTACGAGCAGTACTTC.

The V call is TRBV2, the J call TRBJ1-5; D might be TRBD1 (5 bases). From germline, CDR1 is SNHLY and CDR2 FYNNEI. The CDR3 contains 14 residues. V lost 6 bases and J lost 0, with 9 bases in between. CDR3 coding DNA: TGTGCCAGCAGAGGGGTATATAGCAATCAGCCCCAGCATTTT. It codes for CASRGVYSNQPQHF.

The rearrangement uses TRBV2 and TRBJ1-5, with a possible D match to TRBD1 (5 bases). Looked up from germline, CDR1 is SNHLY and CDR2 is FYNNEI. CDR3 length equals 13 residues. V lost 6 bases and J 7 bases, leaving 13 bases between the germline ends. In nucleotides, the CDR3 is TGTGCCAGCAGCCCAGGGACGCTCCAGCCCCAGCATTTT. As protein: CASSPGTLQPQHF.

V usage is TRBV5-6 and J usage is TRBJ2-6, with D perhaps given as TRBD1 or TRBD2 (5 bases each). V lost 3 bases to trimming and J lost 4 bases, with 20 bases between them. The CDR3 covers 18 residues. Germline values: CDR1 SGHDT, CDR2 YYEEEE. Here the CDR3 DNA reads TGTGCCAGCAGCTCGGTTCGAGGGGTTGTAAGAGGGGCCAACGTCCTGACTTTC. Protein product: CASSSVRGVVRGANVLTF.

About this clone: Within the sample, other DNA sequences also encode this same CDR3. The chain combines TRBV6-5 with TRBJ1-1; no clear D gene. The germline gives CDR1 MNHEY, CDR2 SVGAGI. CDR3 length equals 13 residues. V dropped 2 bases and J dropped 0 bases, with 4 bases sitting between them. The CDR3, as DNA: TGTGCCAGCAGTTACAGTCTGAACACTGAAGCTTTCTTT. This translates into CASSYSLNTEAFF.

The chain has TRBV5-1 and TRBJ2-1, with a possible D match to TRBD2 (5 bases). The CDR3 runs to 14 residues. V was cut by 4 bases and J by 9 bases, with 17 bases left in between. The V gene's germline CDR1 is SGHRS and CDR2 YFSETQ. CDR3: CASSTRIGESEQFF. The CDR3 DNA sequence: TGCGCCAGCAGCACTAGGATAGGCGAAAGTGAGCAGTTCTTC.

Remarks on this clone: Being one base from a much bigger clone, this may be a read error. This chain links TRBV7-8 with TRBJ2-7; D gene unclear. V was trimmed by 6 bases and J by 6 bases, leaving 9 bases between them. The germline gives CDR1 SGHVS, CDR2 FQNEAQ. CDR3 length: 11 residues. The CDR3 coding sequence is TGTGCCAGCAGTCGACTGGGCGAGCAGTACTTC. This codes for CASSRLGEQYF.

The chain is built from TRBV6-5 and TRBJ2-7; unclear D gene. V lost 0 bases and J lost 2, with 11 bases in between. The germline V gene has CDR1 MNHEY and CDR2 SVGAGI. This CDR3 has 15 residues. CDR3 sequence reads: CASSYSRSETYEQYF. CDR3 bases: TGTGCCAGCAGTTACTCGAGGTCCGAAACCTACGAGCAGTACTTC.

The rearrangement links TRBV6-6 to TRBJ1-6, with D uncertain. The V end was cut by 0 bases, the J end by 5 bases, with 2 bases between. Germline V gene lookup returns CDR1 MNHNY and CDR2 SVGAGI (reference sequence). The CDR3 length is 13 residues. This CDR3 is CASSYSNNSPLHF. The CDR3 coding sequence is TGTGCCAGCAGTTACTCGAATAATTCACCCCTCCACTTT.

The chain has TRBV7-6 and TRBJ2-5; D not resolved. The CDR3 sequence is 13 residues long. The V gene's germline CDR1 is SGHVS and CDR2 FNYEAQ. V lost 4 bases and J lost 4, with 10 bases in between. The CDR3 protein is CASSSGRRETQYF. In DNA, the CDR3 is TGTGCCAGCAGCTCTGGTCGGCGAGAGACCCAGTACTTC. The full variable domain, in which reference TRBV7-6 and TRBJ2-5 provide the parts outside the CDR3, is GAGVSQSPRYKVTKRGQDVALRCDPISGHVSLYWYRQALGQGPEFLTYFNYEAQQDKSGLPNDRFSAERPEGSISTLTIQRTEQRDSAMYRCASSSGRRETQYFGPGTRLLVL.